Detailed here is one T cell receptor (beta chain). Its antigen is undetermined. TCRdb's table, derived via immunoSEQ multiplex PCR, lists solely in-frame clones and lacks some. The table records under 65,000 clones, approximately 84% of them present only once. CDR1 is MNHNS and CDR2 is SASEGT in the germline V gene. Losses at the gene ends were 7 bases for V and 2 bases for J; bases not matched to a gene: 5. The CDR3 contains 14 residues. The data stem from a study of lymphopenia after photon versus proton radiotherapy. The study, taken as a whole, reports: Post-nadir TCR diversity decline inversely tracked overall survival among those who died. Relative stability marked proton patients; photon patients lost diversity and naive cells. Better survival with proton therapy was suggested as possible, not demonstrated.

V usage is TRBV6-1 and J usage is TRBJ2-5; 9 bases line up with TRBD1. The source of this sequence is a man between 60 and 75 years old with pancreatic cancer. The sequenced sample was peripheral blood, obtained from a patient treated with proton-based radiotherapy. The CDR3 is CASNRDRAQETQYF. CDR3 sequence (DNA): TGTGCCAGCAACCGGGACAGGGCTCAAGAGACCCAGTACTTC.